This TCR beta chain stems from a study of T-cell reconstitution after alpha-beta-depleted transplantation in children. Study findings and constraints: In some patients, recipient T cells and intrathymic progenitors surviving conditioning explained high day-60 diversity. After one year, T-cell counts and TCRbeta diversity mostly came from new T cells. Roughly two months post-transplant, alpha-beta T cells reportedly originated from several hundred graft clones that had expanded.

Preparation of the TCRbeta library was carried out with unique molecular identifiers. TCRdb reprocessed the PCR reads via MiXCR and lists one record per CDR3 protein. In the table there are 540,000 or so distinct CDR3 sequences, 23% of which are singletons. This clonotype was counted only a few times. Its cognate antigen is unknown. The CDR3 spans 13 residues. Trimming shortened V by 6 bases and J by 2 bases, and 9 bases separated the two germline ends. The gene calls are TRBV12-3 or TRBV12-4 and TRBJ2-3; D is unclear. Sequenced here: PBMCs, mostly from graft donor cells, sampled 360 days after TCRalphabeta/CD19-depleted stem cell transplant. This clonotype originated in a boy in the first two years of life who had a stem cell transplant for acute myeloid leukemia, so the T cells may come from the graft donor. CDR3 protein: CASRFDNTDTQYF. The CDR3 DNA sequence: TGTGCCAGCAGATTCGACAACACAGATACGCAGTATTTT.